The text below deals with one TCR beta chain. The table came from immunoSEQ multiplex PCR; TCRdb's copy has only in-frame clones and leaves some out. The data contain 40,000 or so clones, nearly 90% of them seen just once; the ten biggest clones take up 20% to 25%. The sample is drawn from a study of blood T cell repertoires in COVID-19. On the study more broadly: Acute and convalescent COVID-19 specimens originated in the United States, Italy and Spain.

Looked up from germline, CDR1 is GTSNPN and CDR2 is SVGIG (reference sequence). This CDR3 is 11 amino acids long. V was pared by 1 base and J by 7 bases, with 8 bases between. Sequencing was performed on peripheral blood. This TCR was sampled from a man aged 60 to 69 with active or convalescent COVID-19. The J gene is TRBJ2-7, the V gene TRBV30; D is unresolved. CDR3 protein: CAWSGMREQYF. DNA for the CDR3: TGTGCCTGGAGTGGAATGAGGGAGCAGTACTTC.